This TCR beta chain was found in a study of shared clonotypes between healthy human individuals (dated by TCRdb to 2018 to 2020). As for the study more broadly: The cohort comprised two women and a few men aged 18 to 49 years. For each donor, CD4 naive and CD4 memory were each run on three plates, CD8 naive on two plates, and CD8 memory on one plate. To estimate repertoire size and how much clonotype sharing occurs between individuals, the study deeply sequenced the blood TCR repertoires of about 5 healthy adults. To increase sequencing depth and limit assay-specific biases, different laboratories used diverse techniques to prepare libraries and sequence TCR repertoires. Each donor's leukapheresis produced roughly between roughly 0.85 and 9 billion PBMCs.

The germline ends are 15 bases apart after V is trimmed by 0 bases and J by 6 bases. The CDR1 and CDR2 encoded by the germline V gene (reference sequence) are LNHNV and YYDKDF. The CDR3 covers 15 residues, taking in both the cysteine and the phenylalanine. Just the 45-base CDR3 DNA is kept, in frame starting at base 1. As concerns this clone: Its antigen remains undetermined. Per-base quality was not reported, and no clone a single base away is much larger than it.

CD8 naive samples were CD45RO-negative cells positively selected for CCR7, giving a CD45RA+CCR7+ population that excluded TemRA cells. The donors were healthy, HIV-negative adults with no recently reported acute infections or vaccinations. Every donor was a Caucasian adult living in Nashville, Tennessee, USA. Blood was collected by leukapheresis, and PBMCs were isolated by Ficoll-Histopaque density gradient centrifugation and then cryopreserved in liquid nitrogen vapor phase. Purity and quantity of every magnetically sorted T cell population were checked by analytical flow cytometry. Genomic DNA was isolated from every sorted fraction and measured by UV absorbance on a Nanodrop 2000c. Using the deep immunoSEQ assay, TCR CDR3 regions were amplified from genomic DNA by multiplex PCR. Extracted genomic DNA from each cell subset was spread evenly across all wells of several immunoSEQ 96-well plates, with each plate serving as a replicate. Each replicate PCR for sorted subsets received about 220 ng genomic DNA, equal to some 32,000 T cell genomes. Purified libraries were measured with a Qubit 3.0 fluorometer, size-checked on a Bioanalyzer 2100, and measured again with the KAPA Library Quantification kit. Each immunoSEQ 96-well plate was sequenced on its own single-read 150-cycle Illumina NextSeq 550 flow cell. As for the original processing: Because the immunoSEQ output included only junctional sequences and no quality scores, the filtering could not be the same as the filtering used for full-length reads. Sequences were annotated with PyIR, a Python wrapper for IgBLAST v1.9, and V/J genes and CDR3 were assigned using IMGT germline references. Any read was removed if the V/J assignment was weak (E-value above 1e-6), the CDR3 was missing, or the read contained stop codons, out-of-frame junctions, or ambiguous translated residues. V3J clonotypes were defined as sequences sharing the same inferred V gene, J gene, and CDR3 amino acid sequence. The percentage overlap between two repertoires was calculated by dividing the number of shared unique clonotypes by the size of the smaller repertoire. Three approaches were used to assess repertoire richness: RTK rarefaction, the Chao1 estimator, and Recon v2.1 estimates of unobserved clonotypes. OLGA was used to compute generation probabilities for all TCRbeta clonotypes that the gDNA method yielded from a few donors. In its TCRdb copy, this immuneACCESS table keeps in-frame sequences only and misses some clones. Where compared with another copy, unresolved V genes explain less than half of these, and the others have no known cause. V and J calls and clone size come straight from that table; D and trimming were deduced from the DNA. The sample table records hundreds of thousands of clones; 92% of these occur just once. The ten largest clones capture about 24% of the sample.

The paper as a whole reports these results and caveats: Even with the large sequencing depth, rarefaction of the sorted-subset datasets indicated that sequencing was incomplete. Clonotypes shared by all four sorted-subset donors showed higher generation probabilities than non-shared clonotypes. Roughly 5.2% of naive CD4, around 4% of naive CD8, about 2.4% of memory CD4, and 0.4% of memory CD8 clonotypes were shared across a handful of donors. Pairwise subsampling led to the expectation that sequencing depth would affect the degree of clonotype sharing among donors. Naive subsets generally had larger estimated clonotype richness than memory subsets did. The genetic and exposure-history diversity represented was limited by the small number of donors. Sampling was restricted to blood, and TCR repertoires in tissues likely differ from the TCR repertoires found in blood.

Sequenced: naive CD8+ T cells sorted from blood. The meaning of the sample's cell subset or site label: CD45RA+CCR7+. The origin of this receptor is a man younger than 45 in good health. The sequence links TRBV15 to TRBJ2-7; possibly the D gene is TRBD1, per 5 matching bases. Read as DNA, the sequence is TGTGCCACCAGCAGAGATCGGCGGCAGGGCGGCGAGCAGTACTTC. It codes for CATSRDRRQGGEQYF.